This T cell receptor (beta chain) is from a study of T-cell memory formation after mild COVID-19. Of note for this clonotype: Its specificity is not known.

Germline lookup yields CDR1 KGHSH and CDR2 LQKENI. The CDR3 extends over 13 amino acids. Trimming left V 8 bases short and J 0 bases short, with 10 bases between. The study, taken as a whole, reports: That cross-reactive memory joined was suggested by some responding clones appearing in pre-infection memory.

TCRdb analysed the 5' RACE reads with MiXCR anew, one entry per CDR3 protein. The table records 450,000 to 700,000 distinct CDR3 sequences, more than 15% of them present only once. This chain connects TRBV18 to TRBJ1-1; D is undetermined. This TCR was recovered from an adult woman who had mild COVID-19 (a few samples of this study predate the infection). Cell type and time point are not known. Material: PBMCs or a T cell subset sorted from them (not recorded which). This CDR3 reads CASQIEMNTEAFF. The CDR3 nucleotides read TGTGCCAGCCAGATAGAAATGAACACTGAAGCTTTCTTT.